The 9 T cell receptor beta chains below were found in one sample sequenced in a study of blood T cell repertoires in COVID-19. Profiled with immunoSEQ multiplex PCR; TCRdb holds only in-frame clones, not every one. The sample has about 77,000 clones; 90% are singletons. Sequencing input: peripheral blood. The source is a woman of 80 years or more with active or convalescent COVID-19.

In this sample, this clone turned up once. V and J are TRBV19 and TRBJ1-4, with 8 bases that match TRBD1. The V gene's germline CDR1 is LNHDA and CDR2 SQIVND (reference sequence). The CDR3 consists of 13 residues. V shed 5 bases and J 8 bases; nucleotides not matched to a gene: 4. This chain's CDR3 is CASSGQGGEKLFF. CDR3 nucleotides: TGTGCCAGTAGTGGACAGGGCGGAGAAAAACTGTTTTTT.

The rearrangement uses TRBV4-3 and TRBJ2-7, with D possibly TRBD1 on 6 matching bases. CDR3 length equals 15 residues. Trimming removed 0 bases from V and 4 bases from J, with 13 bases in between. CDR1 is LGHNA, CDR2 YSLEER, per germline. The CDR3 loop is CASSQDRGQPYEQYF. CDR3 DNA: TGCGCCAGCAGCCAAGATCGCGGACAGCCTTACGAGCAGTACTTC.

The genes are TRBV28 and TRBJ1-1; unclear D gene. Germline V CDR1 and CDR2: MDHEN, SYDVKM. Trimming left V 2 bases short and J 4 bases short, with 11 bases between. This CDR3 is built from 14 residues. CDR3 protein: CASSLGQDSTEAFF. The CDR3 DNA reads as TGTGCCAGCAGTTTAGGGCAGGATAGCACTGAAGCTTTCTTT.

The gene calls are TRBV28 and TRBJ2-7, with TRBD1 matching over 9 bases. J gave up 4 bases and V 6 bases, and 10 bases lay outside the gene matches. CDR3 size: 15 residues. Germline lookup yields CDR1 MDHEN and CDR2 SYDVKM. CDR3 protein: CASRPTGGAFYEQYF. CDR3 DNA sequence: TGTGCCAGCAGGCCAACAGGGGGCGCATTTTACGAGCAGTACTTC.

J is TRBJ1-4 and V is TRBV4-3, with D possibly TRBD1 on 6 matching bases. Germline loops: CDR1 LGHNA, CDR2 YSLEER. CDR3 length equals 14 residues. Trimming took 3 bases from V and 8 from J, leaving 13 bases between them. Here the CDR3 DNA reads TGCGCCAGCAGCCACAGGGGTAGGGGGGAAAAACTGTTTTTT. This codes for CASSHRGRGEKLFF.

For the CDR3, the DNA is TGTGCCAGCAGTCTCGGGCTAGCGGGGGTCAATGAGCAGTTCTTC. This translates into CASSLGLAGVNEQFF. The chain combines TRBV6-2 or TRBV6-3 with TRBJ2-1; 10 bases agree with TRBD2. Germline loops: CDR1 MNHEY, CDR2 SVGEGT. The V gene end was trimmed by 5 bases and the J gene end by 6 bases; junction bases not matched to a gene: 7. This CDR3 has 15 residues.

V gene TRBV6-5 combines with J gene TRBJ2-7, with 11 bases lining up with TRBD1. J gave up 5 bases and V 8 bases, and 11 bases lay outside the gene matches. CDR1 and CDR2 from the germline V gene are MNHEY and SVGAGI. The CDR3 covers 15 residues. CDR3 nucleotides: TGTGCCAGCCAACGAAGGACAGGGGGCTTCCACGAGCAGTACTTC. This translates into CASQRRTGGFHEQYF.

The chain recombines TRBV9 with TRBJ2-3, with D tentatively TRBD2 (5 bases). Trimming shortened V by 4 bases and J by 0 bases, and 15 bases separated the two germline ends. This CDR3 region has 16 residues. The V gene's germline CDR1 is SGDLS and CDR2 YYNGEE. As DNA, the CDR3 is TGTGCCAGCAGCCCGTGGACTGGAAGTAGCACAGATACGCAGTATTTT. As protein: CASSPWTGSSTDTQYF.

V and J are TRBV27 and TRBJ1-4; 8 bases are a match to TRBD1. CDR1 and CDR2 from the germline V gene are MNHEY and SMNVEV (reference sequence). V shed 8 bases, J shed 2 bases, and the junction held 4 bases outside the gene matches. This CDR3 is built from 14 residues. Written as DNA, the CDR3 is TGTGCCAGCGGACGGACAGGGACTAATGAAAAACTGTTTTTT. Its protein product is CASGRTGTNEKLFF.